The 13 T cell receptor beta chains listed next were all sequenced from one sample in a study of CD4 T cells in relation to SARS-CoV-2 and coronaviruses. Before the COVID-19 pandemic, during about 2010-2018, CD4+ T cells were taken from unexposed donors. Produced via immunoSEQ multiplex PCR; TCRdb's table is partial and in-frame only. The sample lists tens of thousands of clones, 86% occurring once. The specimen sequenced was memory CD4+ T cells from PBMCs. The receptors shown here come from a human donor in good health.

The chain links TRBV5-1 to TRBJ2-5, with TRBD1 matching 9 bases. Germline CDR1 SGHRS, CDR2 YFSETQ. V lost 4 bases, J lost 0 bases, and 25 bases stayed unmatched. The CDR3 length is 22 residues. CDR3 nucleotide sequence: TGCGCCAGCAGCACTACAGGGGGCGCGGGTGGGCGTTCAACCCCCCACCAAGAGACCCAGTACTTC. Amino acid sequence: CASSTTGGAGGRSTPHQETQYF.

This rearrangement joins TRBV4-1 to TRBJ2-3; tentatively, D is TRBD1 (5 bases). The V end lost 1 base, the J end lost 9 bases, and 11 bases lay between the germline ends. CDR1 and CDR2 from the germline V gene are MGHRA and YSYEKL. This CDR3 has 13 amino acids. The CDR3 DNA reads TGCGCCAGCAGCCAAGCCGAACAGGCCACGCAGTATTTT. This encodes CASSQAEQATQYF.

J is TRBJ2-3 and V is TRBV11-2; TRBD1 aligns across 8 bases. The CDR3 loop spans 15 amino acids. Germline V gene data show CDR1 as SGHAT and CDR2 as FQNNGV. Germline trimming cut 5 bases from V and 6 bases from J; bases unmatched to any gene: 10. CDR3 nucleotides: TGTGCCAGCAGCCTGAGGGCAGGGGGCGTGGATACGCAGTATTTT. Translated: CASSLRAGGVDTQYF.

This clone was counted once. The CDR3 DNA is TGTGCCAGCTCACCCCTCGGCAGGGGGGGGAACACTGAAGCTTTCTTT. Translated: CASSPLGRGGNTEAFF. This chain links TRBV18 with TRBJ1-1; 7 bases line up with TRBD1. The V and J ends lost 3 bases and 1 base, in that order; junction bases with no gene match: 8. The CDR3 length is 16 residues. Germline CDR1 KGHSH, CDR2 LQKENI. Full variable domain (remainder filled in from reference TRBV18 and TRBJ1-1): NAGVMQNPRHLVRRRGQEARLRCSPMKGHSHVYWYRQLPEEGLKFMVYLQKENIIDESGMPKERFSAEFPKEGPSILRIQQVVRGDSAAYFCASSPLGRGGNTEAFFGQGTRLTVV.

This rearrangement joins TRBV5-1 to TRBJ1-4; 10 bases align to TRBD1. Per germline, CDR1 SGHRS and CDR2 YFSETQ. There are 14 residues in the CDR3. The V segment lost 5 bases and the J segment 8 bases; nucleotides outside the gene matches: 6. CDR3 coding DNA: TGCGCCAGCAGTCTTGGACAGGGGGGAGAAAAACTGTTTTTT. Amino acid sequence: CASSLGQGGEKLFF.

The chain combines TRBV18 with TRBJ2-6; TRBD1 agrees at 7 bases. Per germline, CDR1 KGHSH and CDR2 LQKENI. The CDR3 length is 16 residues. The trim removed 6 bases at V and 2 bases at J, leaving 7 bases unmatched. The CDR3 protein is CASSRPGTAGANVLTF. CDR3 DNA: TGTGCCAGCTCCCGACCCGGGACAGCTGGGGCCAACGTCCTGACTTTC.

V is TRBV30 and J is TRBJ1-4; tentative D call: TRBD1 (6 bases). The germline CDR1 and CDR2 sequences are GTSNPN and SVGIG (reference sequence). Trimming shortened V by 0 bases and J by 12 bases, and 8 bases separated the two germline ends. The CDR3 sequence is 11 residues long. The CDR3 region is CAWSVTGQLFF. CDR3 bases: TGTGCCTGGAGTGTAACAGGGCAACTGTTTTTT.

The rearrangement joins TRBV4-1 to TRBJ2-2; D may match TRBD1 or TRBD2 (6 bases each). V lost 1 base to trimming and J lost 3 bases, with 18 bases between them. The CDR3 totals 18 residues. Looked up from germline, CDR1 is MGHRA and CDR2 is YSYEKL. For the CDR3, the DNA is TGCGCCAGCAGCCAAGGGGAATGGCGGAGGGGGGACACCGGGGAGCTGTTTTTT. Amino acids: CASSQGEWRRGDTGELFF.

The chain carries TRBV21-1 and TRBJ2-3; the table's D call, TRBD2, was not checked against the DNA. TRBV21-1 is termed a pseudogene. The CDR3 has 13 residues. The CDR3 reads CASSINSTDTQYF. CDR3 nucleotides: TGTGCCAGCAGTATAAATTCCACAGATACGCAGTATTTT.

The rearrangement uses TRBV9 and TRBJ2-1; 11 bases match TRBD2. J was trimmed by 0 bases and V by 3 bases; bases with no gene match: 5. The length of the CDR3 is 17 residues. Germline V gene sequence: CDR1 SGDLS, CDR2 YYNGEE. The CDR3 DNA follows: TGTGCCAGCAGCGCTGGGACTAGCGGAACCTCCTACAATGAGCAGTTCTTC. This encodes CASSAGTSGTSYNEQFF.

The J gene is TRBJ2-3, the V gene TRBV5-1; 7 nucleotides agree with TRBD2. Germline-derived CDR1 and CDR2 are SGHRS and YFSETQ. The length of the CDR3 is 12 residues. The V gene end was trimmed by 0 bases and the J gene end by 11 bases; junction bases not matched to a gene: 3. For the CDR3, the DNA is TGCGCCAGCAGCTTGGCGGAGCGGGGGCAGTATTTT. Its translation: CASSLAERGQYF.

The DNA of the CDR3 is TGTGCCACCAGTGACCGGGGCTTCGAGACCCAGTACTTC. Encoded protein: CATSDRGFETQYF. The rearrangement joins TRBV24-1 to TRBJ2-5; D may correspond to TRBD1 or TRBD2 (5 bases each). V shed 4 bases and J shed 5 bases, with 10 bases lying between them. CDR1 and CDR2 from the germline V gene are KGHDR and SFDVKD. CDR3 length: 13 amino acids.

The J gene is TRBJ1-1, the V gene TRBV19, with D perhaps matching TRBD1 (6 bases). Trimming stripped 3 bases from V and 1 base from J, with 6 bases between. Germline loops: CDR1 LNHDA, CDR2 SQIVND (reference sequence). The CDR3 runs to 13 residues. The CDR3 reads CASSMGQNTEAFF. CDR3 bases: TGTGCCAGTAGTATGGGACAGAACACTGAAGCTTTCTTT.